Below, one T cell receptor beta chain is given with its context. These data are taken from a study of blood T cell repertoires in COVID-19. Sequencing was performed with immunoSEQ multiplex PCR; in TCRdb, only in-frame clones are kept and a portion is missing. The table includes 70,000 to 95,000 clones, around 89% detected once. V shed 1 base and J 3 bases; nucleotides not matched to a gene: 2. The CDR3 is 15 amino acids. CDR1 is SEHNR, CDR2 FQNEAQ, per germline (reference sequence). The TCR originated in a man in his 70s with active or convalescent COVID-19. This chain uses TRBV7-9 with TRBJ2-2, with 7 bases aligning to TRBD1. Sequencing input: peripheral blood. The CDR3 DNA is TGTGCCAGCAGCTTAGGGACAGGATACACCGGGGAGCTGTTTTTT. Amino acid sequence: CASSLGTGYTGELFF.